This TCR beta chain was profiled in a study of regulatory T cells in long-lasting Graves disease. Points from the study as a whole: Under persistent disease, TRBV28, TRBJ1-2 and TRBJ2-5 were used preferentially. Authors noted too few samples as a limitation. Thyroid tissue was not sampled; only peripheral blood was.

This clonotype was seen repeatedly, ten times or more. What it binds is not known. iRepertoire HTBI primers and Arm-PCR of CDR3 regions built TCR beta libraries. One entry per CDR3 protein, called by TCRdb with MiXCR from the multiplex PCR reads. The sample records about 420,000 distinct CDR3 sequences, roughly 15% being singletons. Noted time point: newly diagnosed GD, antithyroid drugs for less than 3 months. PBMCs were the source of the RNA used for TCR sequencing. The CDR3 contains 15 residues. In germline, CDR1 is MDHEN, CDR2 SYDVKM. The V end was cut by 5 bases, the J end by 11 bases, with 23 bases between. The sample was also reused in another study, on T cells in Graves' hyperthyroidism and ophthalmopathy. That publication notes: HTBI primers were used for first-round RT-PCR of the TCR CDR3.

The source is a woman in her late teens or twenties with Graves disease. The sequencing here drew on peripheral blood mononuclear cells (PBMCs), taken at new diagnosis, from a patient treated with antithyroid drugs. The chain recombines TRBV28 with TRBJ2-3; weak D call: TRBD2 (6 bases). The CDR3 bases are TGTGCCAGCAGTGAAACCTCGCAGCAAGGACTACAGCAGTATTTT. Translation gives CASSETSQQGLQQYF.